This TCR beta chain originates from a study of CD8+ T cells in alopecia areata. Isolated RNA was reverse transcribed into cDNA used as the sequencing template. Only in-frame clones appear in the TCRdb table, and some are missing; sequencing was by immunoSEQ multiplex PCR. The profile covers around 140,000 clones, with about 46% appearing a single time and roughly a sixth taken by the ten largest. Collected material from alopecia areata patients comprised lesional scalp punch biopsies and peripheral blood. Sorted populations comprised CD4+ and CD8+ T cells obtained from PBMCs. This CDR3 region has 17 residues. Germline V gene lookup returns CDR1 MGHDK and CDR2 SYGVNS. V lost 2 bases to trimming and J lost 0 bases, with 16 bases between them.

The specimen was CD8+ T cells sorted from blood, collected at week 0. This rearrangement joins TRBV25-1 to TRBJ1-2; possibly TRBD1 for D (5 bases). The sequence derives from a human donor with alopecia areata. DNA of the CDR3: TGTGCCAGCAGTGAAGGGGCTAACCCCACATCTAACTATGGCTACACCTTC. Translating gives CASSEGANPTSNYGYTF.